This T cell receptor (beta chain) was documented in a study of blood T cell repertoires in COVID-19. Study context: T cells, B-cell-depleted T cells, or PBMCs provided the cDNA or gDNA that served as material.

This table comes from immunoSEQ multiplex PCR, and its TCRdb copy is limited to in-frame clones, with some not included. The data show about 250,000 clones, 75% to 85% seen once. The ends were cut back, 5 bases at V and 5 bases at J, with 15 bases in the middle. The CDR3 loop spans 14 amino acids. Germline CDR1 MNHEY, CDR2 SVGAGI. The clonotype originates from a human donor in a cohort sampled during active COVID-19. The material sequenced was peripheral blood. The chain is built from TRBV6-5 and TRBJ1-1, with D perhaps TRBD1 (5 bases). In nucleotides, the CDR3 is TGTGCCAGCAGTCCCCTGCGGGGGGGAACTGAAGCTTTCTTT. Protein product: CASSPLRGGTEAFF.